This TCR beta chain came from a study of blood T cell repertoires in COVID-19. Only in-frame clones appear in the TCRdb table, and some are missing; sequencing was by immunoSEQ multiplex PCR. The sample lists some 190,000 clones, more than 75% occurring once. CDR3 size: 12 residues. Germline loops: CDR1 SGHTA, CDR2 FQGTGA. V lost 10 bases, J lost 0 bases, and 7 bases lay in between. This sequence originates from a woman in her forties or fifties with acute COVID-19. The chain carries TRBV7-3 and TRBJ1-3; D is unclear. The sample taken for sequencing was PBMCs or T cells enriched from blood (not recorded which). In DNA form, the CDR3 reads TGTGCCACGTCGGGCTCTGGAAACACCATATATTTT. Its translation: CATSGSGNTIYF.